The source of this T cell receptor (beta chain) is a study of blood T cell repertoires in COVID-19. Across the whole study: The United States, Italy and Spain provided the acute and convalescent COVID-19 samples. T cells, B-cell-depleted T cells, or PBMCs supplied cDNA or gDNA.

The data were produced by immunoSEQ multiplex PCR, yet TCRdb's version contains in-frame clones alone and is incomplete. In the table there are approximately 670,000 clones, more than 80% of which are singletons. Looked up from germline, CDR1 is SGHDT and CDR2 is YYEEEE. V shed 3 bases and J shed 0 bases, with 7 bases lying between them. This CDR3 comprises 14 residues. The receptor's source is a woman aged 18-29 years with acute or convalescent COVID-19. The sample was peripheral blood. The chain joins TRBV5-6 to TRBJ1-3; the D is unclear. The DNA for the CDR3 is TGTGCCAGCAGCTCCCCCATCTCTGGAAACACCATATATTTT. It yields the protein CASSSPISGNTIYF.